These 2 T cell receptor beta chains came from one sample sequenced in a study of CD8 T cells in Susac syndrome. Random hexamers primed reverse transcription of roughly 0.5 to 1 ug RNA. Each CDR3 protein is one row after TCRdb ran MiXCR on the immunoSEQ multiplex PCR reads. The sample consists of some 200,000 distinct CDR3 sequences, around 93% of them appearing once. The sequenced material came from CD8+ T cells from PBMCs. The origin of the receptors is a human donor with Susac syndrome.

CDR3 loop: CASSFRTLREGPEQFF. CDR3 nucleotide sequence: TGTGCCAGCAGCTTTCGTACCCTGCGGGAGGGCCCTGAGCAGTTCTTC. The chain is built from TRBV5-4 and TRBJ2-1; 9 nucleotides line up with TRBD2. The CDR3 covers 16 residues. In germline, CDR1 is SGHNT, CDR2 YYREEE (reference sequence). With 2 bases clipped from V and 9 bases from J, the junction kept 12 bases outside the gene matches. Full variable domain (remainder filled in from reference TRBV5-4 and TRBJ2-1): ETGVTQSPTHLIKTRGQQVTLRCSSQSGHNTVSWYQQALGQGPQFIFQYYREEENGRGNFPPRFSGLQFPNYSSELNVNALELDDSALYLCASSFRTLREGPEQFFGPGTRLTVL.

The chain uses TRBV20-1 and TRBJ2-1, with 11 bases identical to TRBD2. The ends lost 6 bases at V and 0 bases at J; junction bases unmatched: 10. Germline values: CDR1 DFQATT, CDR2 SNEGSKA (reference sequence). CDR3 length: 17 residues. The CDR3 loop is CSASPLAGESSYNEQFF. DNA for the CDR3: TGCAGTGCCTCCCCACTAGCGGGGGAAAGCTCCTACAATGAGCAGTTCTTC.